This passage covers 17 T cell receptor beta chains from one sample sequenced in a study of OX40 agonist ivuxolimab in advanced cancers. The assay was immunoSEQ multiplex PCR, and TCRdb's table has in-frame clones only and misses some. Here the sample spans fewer than 130,000 clones, roughly 87% being singletons. The sequencing used CD4+ or CD8+ T cells sorted from blood, collected in a trial of the OX40 agonist ivuxolimab. The receptors derive from an adult with an advanced solid tumor such as melanoma, head and neck, liver or kidney cancer.

V is TRBV2 and J is TRBJ2-5; 7 bases fit TRBD2. This CDR3 is 14 amino acids long. V lost 5 bases to trimming and J lost 1 base; unmatched junction nucleotides: 4. CDR1 and CDR2 (germline): SNHLY, FYNNEI. The CDR3 sequence is CASSPGGFQETQYF. The CDR3 bases are TGTGCCAGCAGTCCGGGGGGTTTCCAAGAGACCCAGTACTTC. The variable domain in full, completed from reference TRBV2 and TRBJ2-5, reads EPEVTQTPSHQVTQMGQEVILRCVPISNHLYFYWYRQILGQKVEFLVSFYNNEISEKSEIFDDQFSVERPDGSNFTLKIRSTKLEDSAMYFCASSPGGFQETQYFGPGTRLLVL.

The table lists this clone with a few counts. The chain joins TRBV7-3 to TRBJ1-2; D is ambiguous. V was pared by 5 bases and J by 2 bases, with 12 bases between. This CDR3 comprises 14 residues. The germline V gene has CDR1 SGHTA and CDR2 FQGTGA. The CDR3 DNA reads TGTGCCAGCAGCCCAGGCCCAGAGAACTATGGCTACACCTTC. This codes for CASSPGPENYGYTF.

The chain has TRBV25-1 and TRBJ2-7, with D perhaps TRBD1 (6 bases). CDR1 and CDR2 from the germline V gene are MGHDK and SYGVNS. The CDR3 consists of 16 residues. V was shortened by 2 bases and J by 0 bases, with 14 bases between the two germline ends. Here the CDR3 DNA reads TGTGCCAGCAGTGAAGCGGACAGACGACGCTCCTACGAGCAGTACTTC. It encodes CASSEADRRRSYEQYF.

The chain combines TRBV10-3 with TRBJ2-5; 8 nucleotides line up with TRBD2. The CDR3 is made up of 15 amino acids. The V gene end was trimmed by 5 bases and the J gene end by 5 bases; junction bases not matched to a gene: 10. Germline CDR1 reads ENHRY; CDR2 reads SYGVKD. The CDR3: CAISRASGGRETQYF. In nucleotides, the CDR3 is TGTGCCATCAGTCGGGCCAGCGGGGGCCGGGAGACCCAGTACTTC.

The J gene is TRBJ1-4, the V gene TRBV9; 7 bases are a match to TRBD1. Trimming took 4 bases from V and 5 from J; bases not matched to a gene: 5. Germline V gives CDR1 SGDLS, CDR2 YYNGEE. The CDR3 runs 14 residues. In DNA form, the CDR3 reads TGTGCCAGCAGCCCCGGACAGGTGAATGAAAAACTGTTTTTT. Protein sequence: CASSPGQVNEKLFF.

A note on this clone: The sample holds other DNA sequences that translate to the same CDR3. This chain joins TRBV18 and TRBJ2-2, with 7 bases lining up with TRBD2. Germline assignment: CDR1 KGHSH and CDR2 LQKENI. V gave up 3 bases and J gave up 2 bases; unmatched junction bases: 9. This CDR3 is built from 17 residues. The CDR3 bases are TGTGCCAGCTCACCGAGGCCGGGAGGCACTAACACCGGGGAGCTGTTTTTT. This gives the protein CASSPRPGGTNTGELFF.

The V gene is TRBV6-5, the J gene TRBJ2-1, with no clear D. V was shortened by 2 bases and J by 5 bases, with 10 bases between the two germline ends. This CDR3 comprises 14 residues. CDR1 MNHEY and CDR2 SVGAGI come from the germline V gene. Here the CDR3 reads CASSYPRLNNEQFF. Here the CDR3 DNA reads TGTGCCAGCAGTTACCCTCGTTTGAACAATGAGCAGTTCTTC.

This clone has more than one count but fewer than ten. The chain has TRBV19 and TRBJ1-5, with D perhaps TRBD1 (5 bases). Germline lookup yields CDR1 LNHDA and CDR2 SQIVND (reference sequence). Trimming pared 7 bases from V and 4 bases from J, leaving 26 bases between. The CDR3 contains 18 residues. In nucleotides, the CDR3 is TGTGCCAGTAAGGTCGGGAGGACAAGCCCACTGGGGAATCAGCCCCAGCATTTT. Amino acid sequence: CASKVGRTSPLGNQPQHF.

The chain links TRBV5-6 to TRBJ1-6, with TRBD1 as a possible D gene (5 bases). The germline V and J ends were trimmed by 2 bases and 8 bases, with 17 bases remaining between them. CDR3 length equals 16 residues. Looked up from germline, CDR1 is SGHDT and CDR2 is YYEEEE. The DNA of the CDR3 is TGTGCCAGCAGCTTACACGCAGGCTTGGGGGATTCACCCCTCCACTTT. It codes for CASSLHAGLGDSPLHF.

This sequence joins TRBV4-3 and TRBJ2-1, with TRBD1 identical over 11 bases. Germline V gene data show CDR1 as LGHNA and CDR2 as YSLEER. Trimming cost V 5 bases and J 7 bases; bases outside gene matches: 7. The CDR3 is 15 residues long. CDR3 coding DNA: TGCGCCAGCAGCGACGGACAGGGGGCGATGAATGAGCAGTTCTTC. Translated, it gives CASSDGQGAMNEQFF.

The V and J genes are TRBV6-1 and TRBJ2-5; no clear D gene. In germline, CDR1 is MNHNS, CDR2 SASEGT. CDR3 length: 13 residues. The V end lost 4 bases, the J end lost 5 bases, and 11 bases lay between the germline ends. This CDR3 is CASSVTGWETQYF. CDR3 nucleotide sequence: TGTGCCAGCAGTGTCACCGGTTGGGAGACCCAGTACTTC.

This sequence joins TRBV7-3 and TRBJ2-7; perhaps TRBD1 as D (7 bases). The CDR3 has 16 residues. Germline V gene lookup returns CDR1 SGHTA and CDR2 FQGTGA. Trimming took off 6 bases at V and 3 bases at J, with 21 bases between the two ends. CDR3 coding DNA: TGTGCCAGCAGGATAACTGCGGGACAGAGTAACTACGAGCAGTACTTC. It codes for CASRITAGQSNYEQYF.

V and J are TRBV7-3 and TRBJ2-3; 7 nucleotides align to TRBD2. Losses at the gene ends were 7 bases for V and 1 base for J; bases not matched to a gene: 8. The germline gives CDR1 SGHTA, CDR2 FQGTGA. The CDR3 is 15 amino acids. CDR3 in amino acids: CASKEGRVGTDTQYF. CDR3 bases: TGTGCCAGCAAAGAGGGGAGGGTCGGCACAGATACGCAGTATTTT.

The chain carries TRBV5-1 and TRBJ1-1; 7 nucleotides match TRBD1. The germline gives CDR1 SGHRS, CDR2 YFSETQ. V shed 0 bases, J shed 5 bases, and the junction held 7 bases outside the gene matches. The length of the CDR3 is 15 residues. The CDR3 DNA follows: TGCGCCAGCAGCTTGGAGGCAGGGGGACGAACTGAAGCTTTCTTT. Protein sequence: CASSLEAGGRTEAFF. Full variable domain (outside the CDR3, taken from reference TRBV5-1 and TRBJ1-1): KAGVTQTPRYLIKTRGQQVTLSCSPISGHRSVSWYQQTPGQGLQFLFEYFSETQRNKGNFPGRFSGRQFSNSRSEMNVSTLELGDSALYLCASSLEAGGRTEAFFGQGTRLTVV.

V gene TRBV7-8 combines with J gene TRBJ2-3; TRBD2 agrees at 7 bases. The CDR3 consists of 16 residues. Germline trimming cut 5 bases from V and 0 bases from J; bases unmatched to any gene: 8. Germline V gene data show CDR1 as SGHVS and CDR2 as FQNEAQ. In DNA, the CDR3 is TGTGCCAGCAGCCCAGACGGACTAGATAGCACAGATACGCAGTATTTT. Its translation: CASSPDGLDSTDTQYF.

The CDR3 is CASSLWRQGEDGYTF. CDR3 DNA: TGCGCCAGCAGCTTGTGGCGACAGGGGGAGGATGGCTACACCTTC. V gene TRBV5-1 combines with J gene TRBJ1-2; 9 bases are shared with TRBD1. The V gene end was trimmed by 1 base and the J gene end by 6 bases; junction bases not matched to a gene: 7. This CDR3 region has 15 residues. Germline V CDR1 and CDR2: SGHRS, YFSETQ.

The J gene is TRBJ1-2, the V gene TRBV27, with 8 bases aligning to TRBD1. Trimming took 6 bases from V and 7 from J; bases not matched to a gene: 7. From germline, CDR1 is MNHEY and CDR2 SMNVEV (reference sequence). The CDR3 has 13 amino acids. The CDR3 DNA follows: TGTGCCAGCAGGGATACAGGGGGAATTGGCTACACCTTC. It is translated as CASRDTGGIGYTF.